These T cell receptor beta chains were read from a single sample in a study of T cells in Graves' hyperthyroidism and ophthalmopathy. MiXCR, applied by TCRdb to the multiplex PCR reads, yields one record per CDR3 protein. In the table there are about 600,000 distinct CDR3 sequences, 14% of which are singletons. Sequenced sample: blood. These receptors came from a woman between 18 and 29 years old with Graves' ophthalmopathy. Both conserved end residues are part of each CDR3. D genes are given only for firm matches. Size values are once, few and many counts, or a class for expanded clones, and some rows have none.

cdr3_length	v_call	d_call	clone_size	j_call	cdr3_aa	cdr3_nt
15	TRBV10-3	-	many	TRBJ2-7	CAISDTTGPTYEQYF	TGTGCCATCAGTGATACCACAGGGCCTACCTACGAGCAGTACTTC
19	TRBV10-3	-	few	TRBJ2-3	CAISESTTGRRTSTDTQYF	TGTGCCATCAGTGAGTCGACTACAGGGAGGCGAACTAGCACAGATACGCAGTATTTT
15	TRBV7-9	-	many	TRBJ2-1	CAGETFDSSYNEQFF	TGTGCCGGTGAGACCTTTGACTCCTCCTACAATGAGCAGTTCTTC
16	TRBV6-6	TRBD1	-	TRBJ2-5	CASSYSDRGMGETQYF	TGTGCCAGCAGTTACTCAGACAGGGGGATGGGTGAGACCCAGTACTTC
12	TRBV20-1	-	many	TRBJ2-1	CSNSRVRNEQFF	TGCAGTAACTCCCGGGTAAGGAATGAGCAGTTCTTC
16	TRBV12-3/TRBV12-4	-	many	TRBJ2-7	CASSLGGGGATYEQYF	TGTGCCAGCAGTTTAGGTGGGGGCGGGGCCACCTACGAGCAGTACTTC
13	TRBV30	-	many	TRBJ1-5	CAWSVDGNQPQHF	TGTGCCTGGAGTGTTGATGGCAATCAGCCCCAGCATTTT
16	TRBV9	-	many	TRBJ2-3	CASSAGVADRTDTQYF	TGTGCCAGCAGCGCGGGGGTAGCGGACCGCACAGATACGCAGTATTTT
15	TRBV19	TRBD2	few	TRBJ2-3	CASKAIAGDADTQYF	TGTGCCAGTAAGGCCATAGCGGGGGACGCAGATACGCAGTATTTT
16	TRBV15	TRBD1	-	TRBJ1-1	CATSRELRTGGTEAFF	TGTGCCACCAGCAGAGAGCTCAGGACAGGGGGGACTGAAGCTTTCTTT
14	TRBV12-3/TRBV12-4	-	many	TRBJ2-7	CASSQDTLSYEQYF	TGTGCCAGCAGTCAGGACACCTTATCCTACGAGCAGTACTTC
17	TRBV18	TRBD2	-	TRBJ2-3	CASSQRLAGLLSDTQYF	TGTGCCAGCTCACAGAGACTAGCGGGTCTCCTTTCAGATACGCAGTATTTT
15	TRBV11-1	TRBD2	many	TRBJ2-7	CASSLRSGRIYEQYF	TGTGCCAGCAGCTTGCGAAGCGGGAGAATCTACGAGCAGTACTTC
14	TRBV10-2	TRBD2	-	TRBJ2-2	CASAPGLFTGELFF	TGCGCCAGCGCCCCGGGACTATTCACCGGGGAGCTGTTTTTT
16	TRBV10-3	TRBD2	many	TRBJ2-3	CAISELSGPNTDTQYF	TGTGCCATCAGTGAGCTTAGCGGGCCAAACACAGATACGCAGTATTTT
17	TRBV19	TRBD2	many	TRBJ2-7	CASSIGTSGQISYEQYF	TGTGCCAGTAGTATAGGCACTAGCGGCCAGATCTCCTACGAGCAGTACTTC
13	TRBV29-1	-	many	TRBJ1-5	CSVSGVNNQPQHF	TGCAGCGTTTCCGGAGTTAACAATCAGCCCCAGCATTTT
14	TRBV18	-	-	TRBJ1-4	CASSPGQNFEKLFF	TGTGCCAGCTCACCGGGCCAGAATTTTGAAAAACTGTTTTTT
14	TRBV9	-	many	TRBJ2-7	CASSSTGKSYEQYF	TGTGCCAGCAGCTCAACAGGGAAATCCTACGAGCAGTACTTC
12	TRBV2	TRBD1	many	TRBJ2-1	CASTRDSNEQFF	TGTGCCAGCACCAGGGACAGCAATGAGCAGTTCTTC
13	TRBV10-3	-	many	TRBJ1-1	CAISGTSSTEAFF	TGTGCCATCAGTGGCACTTCGAGCACTGAAGCTTTCTTT
17	TRBV11-2	-	many	TRBJ1-1	CASSLDGGWFLNTEAFF	TGTGCCAGCAGCTTAGACGGGGGGTGGTTTCTGAACACTGAAGCTTTCTTT